These T cell receptor beta chains were read from a single sample in a study of OX40 agonist ivuxolimab in advanced cancers. The method was immunoSEQ multiplex PCR; TCRdb's version includes in-frame clones alone and lacks a portion of them. The table lists about 84,000 clones, approximately 80% of them singletons. Sequences were derived from CD4+ or CD8+ T cells sorted from blood, sampled in a trial of the OX40 agonist ivuxolimab. All receptors derive from an adult with an advanced solid tumor such as melanoma, head and neck, liver or kidney cancer. Each CDR3 is given with its conserved first and last residue. Each record gives: J gene, D gene, V gene, clone size, CDR3 length, CDR3 protein. D genes are given only for firm matches. Not every row has a clone size; where given, it reads once, few, many or a size class.

J gene: TRBJ1-5; D gene: NA; V gene: TRBV19; clone size: NA; CDR3 length: 16; CDR3 protein: CASSMGWKPKYQPQHF
J gene: TRBJ1-6; D gene: NA; V gene: TRBV14; clone size: few; CDR3 length: 15; CDR3 protein: CASSQDEFLYSPLHF
J gene: TRBJ1-2; D gene: NA; V gene: TRBV6-5; clone size: few; CDR3 length: 11; CDR3 protein: CASGGSYGYTF
J gene: TRBJ2-1; D gene: TRBD2; V gene: TRBV5-1; clone size: NA; CDR3 length: 18; CDR3 protein: CASSPGLAGLVFGNEQFF
J gene: TRBJ2-3; D gene: TRBD2; V gene: TRBV6-5; clone size: once; CDR3 length: 14; CDR3 protein: CASSLAEGTDTQYF
J gene: TRBJ1-6; D gene: NA; V gene: TRBV15; clone size: once; CDR3 length: 17; CDR3 protein: CATSRDTLTAGRVPLHF
J gene: TRBJ2-5; D gene: NA; V gene: TRBV7-9; clone size: NA; CDR3 length: 14; CDR3 protein: CASSLVGSRETQYF
J gene: TRBJ1-6; D gene: NA; V gene: TRBV27; clone size: few; CDR3 length: 17; CDR3 protein: CASSLSPLGGQNSPLHF
J gene: TRBJ1-1; D gene: NA; V gene: TRBV18; clone size: NA; CDR3 length: 15; CDR3 protein: CASSPSVNMNTEAFF
J gene: TRBJ2-5; D gene: TRBD2; V gene: TRBV11-2; clone size: NA; CDR3 length: 18; CDR3 protein: CASSLAPIKRGSMETQYF
J gene: TRBJ1-3; D gene: NA; V gene: TRBV10-2; clone size: NA; CDR3 length: 14; CDR3 protein: CASARGIDGNTIYF
J gene: TRBJ1-2; D gene: NA; V gene: TRBV25-1; clone size: once; CDR3 length: 14; CDR3 protein: CASSGGLSWYGYTF
J gene: TRBJ1-1; D gene: NA; V gene: TRBV10-2; clone size: few; CDR3 length: 13; CDR3 protein: CASSGEPNTEAFF
J gene: TRBJ1-3; D gene: TRBD1; V gene: TRBV10-1; clone size: NA; CDR3 length: 16; CDR3 protein: CASSGRGQAGGNTIYF
J gene: TRBJ1-2; D gene: TRBD1; V gene: TRBV5-1; clone size: NA; CDR3 length: 15; CDR3 protein: CASSRDSDINYGYTF
J gene: TRBJ1-5; D gene: NA; V gene: TRBV5-1; clone size: NA; CDR3 length: 15; CDR3 protein: CASSRDIFDNQPQHF
J gene: TRBJ2-3; D gene: NA; V gene: TRBV29-1; clone size: NA; CDR3 length: 14; CDR3 protein: CSAAEGRGTDTQYF
J gene: TRBJ1-6; D gene: TRBD1; V gene: TRBV19; clone size: NA; CDR3 length: 15; CDR3 protein: CASKPQGADNSPLHF
J gene: TRBJ1-1; D gene: NA; V gene: TRBV29-1; clone size: few; CDR3 length: 9; CDR3 protein: CSGFTVAFF
J gene: TRBJ1-1; D gene: NA; V gene: TRBV7-2; clone size: once; CDR3 length: 13; CDR3 protein: CASSRETESEAFF